This T cell receptor beta chain originates from a study of identifying expanded T cells in peripheral blood (dated by TCRdb to between 2018 and 2021). Regarding the study in general: Separate aliquots of the same genomic DNA pool were sequenced to produce technical replicates, and four replicates were compared in pairs. Points the paper makes about the study in general: The binomial model flagged 0.9 to 1.5 differentially abundant clones between technical replicates, compared with about 16 over roughly 2 weeks and 19 over roughly 4 weeks. Variance in clone template counts between approximately two-week samples significantly increased with total template count across all healthy donors. The beta-binomial model significantly reduced the number of clones called differentially abundant and the false-positive rate across all healthy-donor time intervals. The authors expected biological variance in healthy repertoires might increase further over much longer intervals such as months to years.

During the collection period, no immune events, such as infections, were documented for the healthy donors. Blood repertoires from healthy donors were used as a training cohort for calibrating time-dependent variance in a beta-binomial model of differential abundance of T-cell clones. There were 10 healthy donors in the training cohort, of whom 3 were female and 7 were male. The donors were between roughly 25 and 64 years old, with an average age of around 42 years. Obtained from a commercial supplier, whole blood was collected from each healthy donor at three time points set two to three weeks apart. For immunosequencing, genomic DNA was extracted from whole blood that had not been sorted. The immunoSEQ Assay, which relies on bias-controlled multiplex PCR amplification of genomic DNA, was used to profile TCRbeta CDR3 regions. Per the authors' processing: The absolute abundance of each unique TCRbeta CDR3 region was quantified after sequences were collapsed and filtered. Differential abundance was tested with a binomial (Fisher-equivalent) model and with a beta-binomial model adding time-dependent variance fitted from healthy donors. Clones with fewer than 5 combined templates were excluded, and clones with Benjamini-Hochberg FDR below 0.01 were called differentially abundant. In the beta-binomial model, variance was expressed as a function of the total template count across the two samples, in the form v = (b*log(k)+a)^2. TCRdb provides this immuneACCESS table in a form limited to in-frame rearrangements. Some clones are lacking; in checked studies, under half of them reflect an unresolved V gene, and why the rest are absent is not known. The D gene and trimming were derived from the DNA, and the V and J assignments and clone size from that table. The sample includes some 95,000 clones, with roughly 88% observed a single time. 4.5% to 7% of the sample is taken by the ten largest.

This clone was picked up a small number of times. Which antigen it targets is not known. No quality values exist for individual bases; no much larger clone is one base distant. The source of this sequence is a person aged 18 to 70 in good health. Source material: blood.

The CDR3 has the sequence CASSQQGVDYGYTF. In nucleotides, the sequence is TGCGCCAGCAGCCAGCAAGGGGTGGACTATGGCTACACCTTC. This chain joins TRBV4-1 to TRBJ1-2; matching of 5 bases hints at TRBD1 as the D gene. V loses 3 bases of germline sequence and J loses 3 bases, and the interval between the two ends is 11 bases. CDR1 and CDR2 are read off the germline V gene as MGHRA and YSYEKL. Its CDR3 holds 14 amino acids, cysteine through phenylalanine. Of the read, only the CDR3 DNA is kept; its 42 bases are in frame from base 1.